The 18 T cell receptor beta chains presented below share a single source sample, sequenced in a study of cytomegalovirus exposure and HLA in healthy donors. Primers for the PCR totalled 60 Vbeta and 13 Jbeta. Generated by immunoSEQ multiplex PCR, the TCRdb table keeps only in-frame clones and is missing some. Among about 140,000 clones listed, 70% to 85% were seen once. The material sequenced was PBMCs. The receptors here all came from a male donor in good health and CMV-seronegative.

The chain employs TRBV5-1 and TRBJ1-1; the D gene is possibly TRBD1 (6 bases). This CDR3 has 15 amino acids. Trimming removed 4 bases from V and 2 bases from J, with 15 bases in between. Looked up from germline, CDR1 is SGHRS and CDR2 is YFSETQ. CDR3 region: CASSTVFGGNTEAFF. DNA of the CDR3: TGCGCCAGCAGCACCGTGTTTGGGGGCAACACTGAAGCTTTCTTT. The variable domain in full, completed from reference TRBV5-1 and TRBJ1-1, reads KAGVTQTPRYLIKTRGQQVTLSCSPISGHRSVSWYQQTPGQGLQFLFEYFSETQRNKGNFPGRFSGRQFSNSRSEMNVSTLELGDSALYLCASSTVFGGNTEAFFGQGTRLTVV.

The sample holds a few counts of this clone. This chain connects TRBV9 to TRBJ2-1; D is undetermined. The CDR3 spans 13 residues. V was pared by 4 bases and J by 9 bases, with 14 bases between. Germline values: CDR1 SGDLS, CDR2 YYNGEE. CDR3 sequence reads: CASSPHEFSEQFF. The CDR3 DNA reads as TGTGCCAGCAGCCCCCACGAGTTTAGTGAGCAGTTCTTC.

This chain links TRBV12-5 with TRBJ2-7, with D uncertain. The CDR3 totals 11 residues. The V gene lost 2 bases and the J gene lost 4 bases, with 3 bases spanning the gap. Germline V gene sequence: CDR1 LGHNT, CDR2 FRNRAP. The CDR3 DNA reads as TGTGCTAGTGGTTTGTTATACGAGCAGTACTTC. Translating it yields CASGLLYEQYF.

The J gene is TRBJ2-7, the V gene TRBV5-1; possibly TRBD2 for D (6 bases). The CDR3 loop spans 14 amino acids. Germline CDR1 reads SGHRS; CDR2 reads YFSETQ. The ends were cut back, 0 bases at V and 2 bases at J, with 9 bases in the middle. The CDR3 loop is CASSLVSGAYEQYF. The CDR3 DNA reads TGCGCCAGCAGCTTGGTCTCGGGAGCCTACGAGCAGTACTTC.

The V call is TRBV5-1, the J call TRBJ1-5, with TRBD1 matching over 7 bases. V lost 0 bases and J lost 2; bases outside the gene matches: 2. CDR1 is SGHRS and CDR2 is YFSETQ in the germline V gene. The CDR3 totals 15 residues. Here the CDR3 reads CASSLGDRGNQPQHF. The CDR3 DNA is TGCGCCAGCAGCTTGGGAGACAGGGGCAATCAGCCCCAGCATTTT.

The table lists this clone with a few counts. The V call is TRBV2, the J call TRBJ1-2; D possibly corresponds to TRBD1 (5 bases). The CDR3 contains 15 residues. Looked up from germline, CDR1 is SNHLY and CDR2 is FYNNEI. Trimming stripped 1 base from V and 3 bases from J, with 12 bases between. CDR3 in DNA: TGTGCCAGCAGTGAAGACCAAGGGGCCCACTATGGCTACACCTTC. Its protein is CASSEDQGAHYGYTF.

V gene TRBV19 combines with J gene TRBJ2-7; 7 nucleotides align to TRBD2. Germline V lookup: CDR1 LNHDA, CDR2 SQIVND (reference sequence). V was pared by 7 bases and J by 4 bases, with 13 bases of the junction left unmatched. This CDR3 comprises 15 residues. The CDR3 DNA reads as TGTGCCAGTACGACGGCGGGGGACGCCCCTTACGAGCAGTACTTC. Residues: CASTTAGDAPYEQYF.

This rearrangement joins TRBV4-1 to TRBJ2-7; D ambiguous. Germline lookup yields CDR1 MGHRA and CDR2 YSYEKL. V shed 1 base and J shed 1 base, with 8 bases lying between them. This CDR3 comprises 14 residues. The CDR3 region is CASSQGASSYEQYF. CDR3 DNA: TGCGCCAGCAGCCAAGGGGCCAGTTCCTACGAGCAGTACTTC.

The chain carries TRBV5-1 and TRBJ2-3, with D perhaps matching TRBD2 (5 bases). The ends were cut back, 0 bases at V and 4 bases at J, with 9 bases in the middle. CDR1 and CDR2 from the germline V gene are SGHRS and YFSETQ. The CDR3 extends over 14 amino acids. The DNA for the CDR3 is TGCGCCAGCAGCTTGGGAGGGATCCCAGATACGCAGTATTTT. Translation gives CASSLGGIPDTQYF.

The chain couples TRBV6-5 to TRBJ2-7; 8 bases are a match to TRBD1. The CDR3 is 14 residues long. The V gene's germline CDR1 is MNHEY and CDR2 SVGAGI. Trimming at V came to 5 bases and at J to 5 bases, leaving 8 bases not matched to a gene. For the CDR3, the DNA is TGTGCCAGCAGTGAACAGGGGGATCTGGACGAGCAGTACTTC. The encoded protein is CASSEQGDLDEQYF.

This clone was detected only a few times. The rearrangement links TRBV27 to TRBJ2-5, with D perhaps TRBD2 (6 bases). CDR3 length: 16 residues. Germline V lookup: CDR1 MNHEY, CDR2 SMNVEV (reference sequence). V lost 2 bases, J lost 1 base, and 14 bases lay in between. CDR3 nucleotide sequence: TGTGCCAGCAGTTTAGTAGCGGCTCTATTCCAAGAGACCCAGTACTTC. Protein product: CASSLVAALFQETQYF.

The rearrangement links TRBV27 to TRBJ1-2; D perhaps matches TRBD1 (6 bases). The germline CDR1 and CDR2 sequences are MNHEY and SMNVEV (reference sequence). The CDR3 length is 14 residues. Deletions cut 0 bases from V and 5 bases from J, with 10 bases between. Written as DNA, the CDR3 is TGTGCCAGCAGTTTATCTACTAGGGGGTATGGCTACACCTTC. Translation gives CASSLSTRGYGYTF.

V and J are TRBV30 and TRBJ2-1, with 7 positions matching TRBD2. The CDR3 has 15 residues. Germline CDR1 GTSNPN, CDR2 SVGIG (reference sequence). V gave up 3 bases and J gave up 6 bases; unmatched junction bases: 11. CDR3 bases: TGTGCCTGGAGAGTATGGGGCGGGAGACTCAATGAGCAGTTCTTC. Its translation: CAWRVWGGRLNEQFF.

The CDR3 DNA sequence: TGCAGCGTTGATTGGGGACAGGGCAACTATGGCTACACCTTC. This sequence encodes CSVDWGQGNYGYTF. The chain uses TRBV29-1 and TRBJ1-2, with 9 nucleotides matching TRBD1. This CDR3 contains 14 residues. Looked up from germline, CDR1 is SQVTM and CDR2 is ANQGSEA. Trimming cost V 3 bases and J 2 bases; bases outside gene matches: 4. Drawing the rest from reference TRBV29-1 and TRBJ1-2, the complete variable domain is SAVISQKPSRDICQRGTSLTIQCQVDSQVTMMFWYRQQPGQSLTLIATANQGSEATYESGFVIDKFPISRPNLTFSTLTVSNMSPEDSSIYLCSVDWGQGNYGYTFGSGTRLTVV.

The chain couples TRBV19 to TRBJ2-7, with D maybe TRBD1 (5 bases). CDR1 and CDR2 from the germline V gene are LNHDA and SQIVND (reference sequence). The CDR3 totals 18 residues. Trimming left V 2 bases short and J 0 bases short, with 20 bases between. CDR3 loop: CASSINPAPGPSSYEQYF. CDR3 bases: TGTGCCAGTAGTATAAACCCCGCCCCAGGGCCAAGCTCCTACGAGCAGTACTTC.

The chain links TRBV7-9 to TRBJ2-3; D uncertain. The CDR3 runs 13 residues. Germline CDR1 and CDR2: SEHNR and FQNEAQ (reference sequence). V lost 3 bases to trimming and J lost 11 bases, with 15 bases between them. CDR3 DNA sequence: TGTGCCAGCAGCTTCCCTGGAAGCGAGTGGCAGTATTTT. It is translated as CASSFPGSEWQYF. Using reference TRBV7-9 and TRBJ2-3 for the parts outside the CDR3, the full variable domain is DTGVSQNPRHKITKRGQNVTFRCDPISEHNRLYWYRQTLGQGPEFLTYFQNEAQLEKSRLLSDRFSAERPKGSFSTLEIQRTEQGDSAMYLCASSFPGSEWQYFGPGTRLTVL.

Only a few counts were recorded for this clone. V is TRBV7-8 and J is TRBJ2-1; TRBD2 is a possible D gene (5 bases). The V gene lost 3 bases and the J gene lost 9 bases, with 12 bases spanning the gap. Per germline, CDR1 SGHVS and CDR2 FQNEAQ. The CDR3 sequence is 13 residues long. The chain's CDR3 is CASSFVYGGEQFF. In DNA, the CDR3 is TGTGCCAGCAGCTTCGTGTATGGAGGTGAGCAGTTCTTC.

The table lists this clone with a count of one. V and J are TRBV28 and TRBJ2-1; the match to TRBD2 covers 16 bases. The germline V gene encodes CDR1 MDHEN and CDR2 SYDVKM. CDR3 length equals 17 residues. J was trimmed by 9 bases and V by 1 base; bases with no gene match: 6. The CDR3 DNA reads TGTGCCAGCAGTTTATCAGGGACTAGCGGGAGGGCCGGTGAGCAGTTCTTC. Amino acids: CASSLSGTSGRAGEQFF.